This TCR beta chain emerged from a study of shared clonotypes between healthy human individuals. Here immunoSEQ multiplex PCR was the method, and the copy in TCRdb shows in-frame clones only, minus some. Here the sample spans 2 million to 2.5 million clones, 90% to 97% being singletons. The germline CDR1 and CDR2 sequences are KGHSH and LQKENI. V lost 6 bases and J lost 6, with 14 bases in between. The CDR3 sequence is 13 residues long. Sequenced material: naive CD4+ T cells sorted from blood. Subset given: CD45RA+ positively selected. This receptor was identified in a man aged 18 to 30 in good health. The chain combines TRBV18 with TRBJ1-2, with unresolved D. In DNA form, the CDR3 reads TGTGCCAGCTCCCCCCGGGTAAACGATGGCTACACCTTC. This translates into CASSPRVNDGYTF.